This TCR beta chain stems from a study of Ad26.COV2.S vaccination and SARS-CoV-2 variants. Study-wide context: Doses of Ad26.COV2.S were injected into muscle once or twice, 56 days apart.

Only in-frame clones appear in the TCRdb table, and some are missing; sequencing was by immunoSEQ multiplex PCR. Of fewer than 800,000 clones in the sample, around 89% are singletons; the top ten hold around 1.5%. Sample treatment: about 20 received Ad26.COV2.S at low or high dose, single or two shots; five or six received placebo; per-sample allocation not given. Following the first vaccine or placebo injection, samples were taken on day 63. The CDR3 runs to 12 residues. Germline V gene lookup returns CDR1 SEHNR and CDR2 FQNEAQ (reference sequence). With 3 bases removed from V and 7 bases from J, the gap between germline ends came to 6 bases.

The receptor's source is a person between 18 and 59 years old who received the Ad26.COV2.S COVID-19 vaccine or a placebo. The sample was peripheral blood, taken in a trial of Ad26.COV2.S vaccine versus placebo. This rearrangement joins TRBV7-9 to TRBJ2-2; D is uncertain. In DNA, the CDR3 is TGTGCCAGCAGCTTGGACGGCGGGGAGCTGTTTTTT. Translated, it gives CASSLDGGELFF.